This entry concerns a single TCR beta chain. These data belong to a study of T-cell memory formation after mild COVID-19. TCRdb reanalysed the 5' RACE reads using MiXCR and keeps one entry per CDR3 protein. The sample has about 470,000 distinct CDR3 sequences, about 20% seen once. The V and J ends lost 1 base and 1 base, in that order; junction bases with no gene match: 3. CDR3 size: 15 residues. Germline CDR1 reads LGHDT; CDR2 reads YNNKEL (reference sequence). The TCR was taken from an adult woman who had mild COVID-19 (a few samples of this study predate the infection). Cell type and time point are not known. Sequenced sample: PBMCs or a T cell subset sorted from them (not recorded which). The chain recombines TRBV3-1 with TRBJ2-7; 8 bases match TRBD2. This CDR3 reads CASSQVSSGSYEQYF. In DNA, the CDR3 is TGTGCCAGCAGCCAAGTGTCTAGCGGGTCCTACGAGCAGTACTTC.